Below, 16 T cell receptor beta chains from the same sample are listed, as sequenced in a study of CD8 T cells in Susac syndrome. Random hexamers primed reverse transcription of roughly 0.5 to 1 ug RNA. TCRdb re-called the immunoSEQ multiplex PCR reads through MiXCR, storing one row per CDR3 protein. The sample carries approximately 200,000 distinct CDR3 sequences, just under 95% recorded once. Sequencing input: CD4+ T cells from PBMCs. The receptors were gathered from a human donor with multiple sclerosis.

This CDR3 reads CASSPGTGTEETQYF. The CDR3 DNA is TGTGCCAGCAGTCCCGGGACAGGGACCGAAGAGACCCAGTACTTC. The gene calls are TRBV28 and TRBJ2-5; 9 positions agree with TRBD1. CDR3 length: 15 residues. The V and J ends lost 5 bases and 3 bases, in that order; junction bases with no gene match: 7. Per the germline V gene, CDR1 is MDHEN and CDR2 is SYDVKM.

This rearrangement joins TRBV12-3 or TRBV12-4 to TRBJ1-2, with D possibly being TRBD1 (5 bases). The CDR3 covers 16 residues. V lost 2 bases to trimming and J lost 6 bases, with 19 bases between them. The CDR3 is CASSLSLERGWHGYTF. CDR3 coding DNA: TGTGCCAGCAGTTTAAGCTTGGAACGGGGGTGGCATGGCTACACCTTC.

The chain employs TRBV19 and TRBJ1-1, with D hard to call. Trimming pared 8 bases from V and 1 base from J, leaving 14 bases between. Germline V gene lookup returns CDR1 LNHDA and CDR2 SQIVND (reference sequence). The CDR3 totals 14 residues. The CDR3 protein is CASGEHRPNTEAFF. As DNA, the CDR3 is TGTGCCAGTGGGGAACACCGACCGAACACTGAAGCTTTCTTT.

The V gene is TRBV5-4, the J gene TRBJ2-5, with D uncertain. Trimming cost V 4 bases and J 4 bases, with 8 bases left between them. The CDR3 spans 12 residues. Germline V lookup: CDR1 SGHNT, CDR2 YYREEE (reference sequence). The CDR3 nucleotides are TGTGCCAGCAGCGTGCGGACAGAGACCCAGTACTTC. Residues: CASSVRTETQYF.

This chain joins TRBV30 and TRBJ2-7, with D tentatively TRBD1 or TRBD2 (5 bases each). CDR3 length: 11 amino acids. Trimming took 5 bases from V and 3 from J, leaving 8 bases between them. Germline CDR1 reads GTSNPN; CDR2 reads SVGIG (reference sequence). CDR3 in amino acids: CAWGAGYEQYF. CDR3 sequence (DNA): TGTGCCTGGGGGGCGGGCTACGAGCAGTACTTC. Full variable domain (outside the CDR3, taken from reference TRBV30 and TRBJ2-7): SQTIHQWPATLVQPVGSPLSLECTVEGTSNPNLYWYRQAAGRGLQLLFYSVGIGQISSEVPQNLSASRPQDRQFILSSKKLLLSDSGFYLCAWGAGYEQYFGPGTRLTVT.

The CDR3 nucleotides read TGCAGTGCCGCGGTTCGGCAGGGGTTCTACAATGAGCAGTTCTTC. This sequence encodes CSAAVRQGFYNEQFF. This sequence joins TRBV20-1 and TRBJ2-1, with D possibly being TRBD1 (6 bases). Trimming cost V 6 bases and J 3 bases, with 18 bases left between them. CDR1 and CDR2 (germline): DFQATT, SNEGSKA (reference sequence). CDR3 length: 15 amino acids.

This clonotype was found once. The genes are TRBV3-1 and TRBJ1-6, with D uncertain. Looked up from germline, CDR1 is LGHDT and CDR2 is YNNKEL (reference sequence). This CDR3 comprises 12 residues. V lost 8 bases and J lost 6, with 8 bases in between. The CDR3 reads CASAAGNSPLHF. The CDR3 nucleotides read TGTGCCAGCGCCGCCGGTAATTCACCCCTCCACTTT.

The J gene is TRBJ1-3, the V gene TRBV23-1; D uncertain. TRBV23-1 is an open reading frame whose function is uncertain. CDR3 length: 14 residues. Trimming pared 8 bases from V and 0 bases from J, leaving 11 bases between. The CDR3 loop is CASSESSSGNTIYF. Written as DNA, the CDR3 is TGCGCCAGCTCCGAGAGTAGCTCTGGAAACACCATATATTTT.

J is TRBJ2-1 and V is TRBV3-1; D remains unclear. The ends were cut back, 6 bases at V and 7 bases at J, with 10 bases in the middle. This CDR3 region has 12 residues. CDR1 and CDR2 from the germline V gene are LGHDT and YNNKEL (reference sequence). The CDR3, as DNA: TGTGCCAGCAGTCAATCTCGGAATGAGCAGTTCTTC. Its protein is CASSQSRNEQFF.

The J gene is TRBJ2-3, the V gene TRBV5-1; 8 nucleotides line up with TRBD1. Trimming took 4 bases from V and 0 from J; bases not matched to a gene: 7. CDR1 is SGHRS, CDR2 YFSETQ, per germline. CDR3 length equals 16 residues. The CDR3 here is CASSPGTGSSTDTQYF. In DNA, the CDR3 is TGCGCCAGCAGCCCGGGGACAGGATCTAGCACAGATACGCAGTATTTT.

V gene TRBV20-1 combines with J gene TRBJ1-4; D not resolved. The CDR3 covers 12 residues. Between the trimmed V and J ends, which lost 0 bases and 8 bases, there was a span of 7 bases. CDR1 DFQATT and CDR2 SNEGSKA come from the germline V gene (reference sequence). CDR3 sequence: CSARDLGEKLFF. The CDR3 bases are TGCAGTGCTAGAGACCTAGGGGAAAAACTGTTTTTT.

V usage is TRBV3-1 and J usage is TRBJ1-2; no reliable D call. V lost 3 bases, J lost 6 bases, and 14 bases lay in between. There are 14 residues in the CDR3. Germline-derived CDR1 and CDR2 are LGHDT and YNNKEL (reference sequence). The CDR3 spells CASSHRTAGHGYTF. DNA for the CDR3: TGTGCCAGCAGCCATCGGACCGCGGGCCATGGCTACACCTTC.

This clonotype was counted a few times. CDR3 sequence reads: CASSLGGNSPLHF. CDR3 nucleotide sequence: TGTGCCAGCAGCTTAGGAGGGAATTCACCCCTCCACTTT. This rearrangement joins TRBV7-9 to TRBJ1-6; D is ambiguous. V lost 1 base to trimming and J lost 7 bases, with 5 bases between them. Germline V gives CDR1 SEHNR, CDR2 FQNEAQ (reference sequence). The CDR3 is 13 amino acids.

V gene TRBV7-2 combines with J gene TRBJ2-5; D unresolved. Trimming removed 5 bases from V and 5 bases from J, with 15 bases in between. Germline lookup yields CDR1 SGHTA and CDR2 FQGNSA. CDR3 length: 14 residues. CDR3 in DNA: TGTGCCAGCAGCCCCAGTCGAGAGAGGGAGACCCAGTACTTC. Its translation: CASSPSRERETQYF.

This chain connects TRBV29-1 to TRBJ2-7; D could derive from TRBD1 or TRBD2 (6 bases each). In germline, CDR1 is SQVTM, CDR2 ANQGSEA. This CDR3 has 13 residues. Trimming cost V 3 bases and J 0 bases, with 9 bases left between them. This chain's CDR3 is CSVEWGASYEQYF. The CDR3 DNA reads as TGCAGCGTTGAGTGGGGGGCCTCCTACGAGCAGTACTTC.

CDR3 residues: CASTPALTSDTQYF. The CDR3 DNA is TGTGCCAGCACCCCAGCCCTCACCTCAGATACGCAGTATTTT. The V and J genes are TRBV11-2 and TRBJ2-3; D unresolved. CDR1 SGHAT and CDR2 FQNNGV come from the germline V gene. Trimming stripped 7 bases from V and 4 bases from J, with 15 bases between. This CDR3 has 14 amino acids.